A single sample is the source of the 10 T cell receptor beta chains below, sequenced in a study of cytomegalovirus exposure and HLA in healthy donors. Use of 60 Vbeta and 13 Jbeta primers characterized the PCR. Clones were read by immunoSEQ multiplex PCR, and TCRdb kept only the in-frame ones, dropping some. This table holds about 120,000 clones, around 77% found once. Material for sequencing was PBMCs. Source of these receptors: a man aged 18 to 29 in good health and CMV-seropositive.

The chain combines TRBV6-1 with TRBJ2-3, with TRBD2 matching 9 bases. Losses at the gene ends were 4 bases for V and 10 bases for J; bases not matched to a gene: 3. There are 12 residues in the CDR3. In germline, CDR1 is MNHNS, CDR2 SASEGT. Here the CDR3 DNA reads TGTGCCAGCAGTGTTCGACTAGCGGCGCAGTATTTT. It yields the protein CASSVRLAAQYF.

The gene calls are TRBV9 and TRBJ2-7, with TRBD2 matching 7 bases. The junction had 3 bases not matched to a gene; V was cut back by 3 bases and J by 0 bases. Germline CDR1 is SGDLS and CDR2 is YYNGEE. The CDR3 is 14 amino acids. The DNA for the CDR3 is TGTGCCAGCAGCGGGGGGGGACCCTCCTACGAGCAGTACTTC. Translated: CASSGGGPSYEQYF.

The chain has TRBV6-1 and TRBJ1-5; possibly TRBD1 for D (5 bases). V gave up 3 bases and J gave up 5 bases, with 14 bases separating them. Germline values: CDR1 MNHNS, CDR2 SASEGT. This CDR3 contains 15 residues. This chain's CDR3 is CASSDDQGWDQPQHF. The CDR3 coding sequence is TGTGCCAGCAGTGACGATCAGGGTTGGGATCAGCCCCAGCATTTT.

The chain uses TRBV7-9 and TRBJ1-1; D is unresolved. The CDR3 loop spans 13 amino acids. V lost 4 bases, J lost 9 bases, and 15 bases lay in between. The germline gives CDR1 SEHNR, CDR2 FQNEAQ (reference sequence). CDR3 amino acids: CASSWREGEQAFF. CDR3 nucleotides: TGTGCCAGCAGCTGGAGAGAGGGCGAACAAGCTTTCTTT.

The CDR3 is CASSSIKQGTGELFF. Here the CDR3 DNA reads TGTGCCAGCAGTTCGATAAAACAGGGGACCGGGGAGCTGTTTTTT. This chain uses TRBV28 with TRBJ2-2, with 7 nucleotides matching TRBD1. The J segment lost 5 bases and the V segment lost 4 bases, leaving 7 bases of the junction unmatched. Germline V gene sequence: CDR1 MDHEN, CDR2 SYDVKM. CDR3 length: 15 amino acids.

The J gene is TRBJ1-4, the V gene TRBV2; D ambiguous. The CDR3 runs 14 residues. Germline values: CDR1 SNHLY, CDR2 FYNNEI. V was cut by 6 bases and J by 4 bases, with 12 bases left in between. The CDR3 region has the DNA TGTGCCAGCAGCGCAGGACTGAATAATGAAAAACTGTTTTTT. Its protein product is CASSAGLNNEKLFF.

The chain carries TRBV4-1 and TRBJ2-7; TRBD2 matches 7 bases. Trimming took 1 base from V and 9 from J; bases not matched to a gene: 18. Germline lookup yields CDR1 MGHRA and CDR2 YSYEKL. The CDR3 is 17 residues long. Here the CDR3 reads CASSQAARGGRKVRQYF. The CDR3 region has the DNA TGCGCCAGCAGCCAAGCCGCGCGGGGCGGGAGAAAGGTGCGGCAGTACTTC.

This rearrangement joins TRBV7-9 to TRBJ2-5, with 11 bases matching TRBD2. Germline V gene sequence: CDR1 SEHNR, CDR2 FQNEAQ (reference sequence). This CDR3 region has 17 residues. The ends lost 1 base at V and 6 bases at J; junction bases unmatched: 10. CDR3 in amino acids: CASSLGLLAGGGKTQYF. CDR3 coding DNA: TGTGCCAGCAGCTTAGGTCTCCTAGCGGGAGGAGGGAAGACCCAGTACTTC.

The CDR3 here is CASSSTGPYEQYF. CDR3 coding DNA: TGTGCCAGCAGCTCCACAGGCCCCTACGAGCAGTACTTC. The chain has TRBV5-6 and TRBJ2-7; D is perhaps TRBD1 (5 bases). This CDR3 has 13 amino acids. CDR1 and CDR2 (germline): SGHDT, YYEEEE. Trimming pared 3 bases from V and 2 bases from J, leaving 9 bases between.

The V call is TRBV19, the J call TRBJ1-4; TRBD1 agrees at 9 bases. This CDR3 is built from 13 residues. CDR1 and CDR2 (germline): LNHDA, SQIVND (reference sequence). The V and J ends lost 9 bases and 6 bases, in that order; junction bases with no gene match: 5. As DNA, the CDR3 is TGTGCCAGCGGGACAGGGAATGATGAAAAACTGTTTTTT. Translation: CASGTGNDEKLFF.